The clone carrying this T cell receptor (beta chain) came up a few times. Antigen unknown. The CDR3 has 15 amino acids. Germline V gene data show CDR1 as SEHNR and CDR2 as FQNEAQ (reference sequence). Trimming shortened V by 5 bases and J by 2 bases, and 12 bases separated the two germline ends. This entry belongs to a study of T-cell memory formation after mild COVID-19. Study-level background: Among the donors, TCR clusters were largely specific to each donor.

Study results and limitations: Contracting clones, day 15 to 85, had balanced CD4/CD8, and later expanders favored CD4+. CD4+ clones that contracted lay mainly in CM and EM; CD8+ ones lay in EMRA.

MiXCR was run by TCRdb on the 5' RACE reads, yielding one entry per CDR3 protein. Found here are about 560,000 distinct CDR3 sequences, roughly 17% of them singletons; the top ten hold approximately 8.1%. The specimen sequenced was PBMCs or a T cell subset sorted from them (not recorded which). This receptor was identified in an adult woman who had mild COVID-19 (a few samples of this study predate the infection). Cell type and time point are not known. The chain uses TRBV7-9 and TRBJ2-2, with D perhaps TRBD1 or TRBD2 (5 bases each). The CDR3 protein is CASSSRDANTGELFF. The DNA for the CDR3 is TGTGCCAGCAGCAGCCGGGACGCCAACACCGGGGAGCTGTTTTTT.